This is a list of T cell receptor beta chains from one sample in a study of cytomegalovirus exposure and HLA in healthy donors. Generated by immunoSEQ multiplex PCR, the TCRdb table keeps only in-frame clones and is missing some. Of some 190,000 clones listed, around 80% are singletons. The sample consisted of PBMCs. Receptor source: a woman in her twenties or thirties in good health and CMV-seropositive. Each CDR3 is given with its conserved first and last residue. The order of the fields is clone size, J gene, V gene, D gene, CDR3 protein, CDR3 DNA. A D gene is named only where the DNA matches it firmly. Clone size is not always given. Where it is, it says once, few, many or a class for expanded clones.

abundance: .; j_gene: TRBJ2-7; v_gene: TRBV28; d_gene: TRBD1; CDR3aa: CASSFGTGGVGEQYF; CDR3nt: TGTGCCAGCAGTTTCGGGACAGGGGGCGTGGGCGAGCAGTACTTC
abundance: .; j_gene: TRBJ1-5; v_gene: TRBV7-6; d_gene: .; CDR3aa: CASSLALDSGQPQHF; CDR3nt: TGTGCCAGCAGCTTAGCGCTCGACAGTGGTCAGCCCCAGCATTTT
abundance: .; j_gene: TRBJ2-7; v_gene: TRBV10-2; d_gene: .; CDR3aa: CASSEPRLGGGYEQYF; CDR3nt: TGCGCCAGCAGTGAGCCTCGGTTGGGGGGTGGATACGAGCAGTACTTC
abundance: .; j_gene: TRBJ2-7; v_gene: TRBV30; d_gene: TRBD1; CDR3aa: CACQTGGGDEQYF; CDR3nt: TGTGCCTGCCAGACAGGGGGCGGCGACGAGCAGTACTTC
abundance: .; j_gene: TRBJ2-2; v_gene: TRBV5-1; d_gene: TRBD1; CDR3aa: CASSGTGAVNTGELFF; CDR3nt: TGCGCCAGCAGCGGGACAGGGGCGGTGAACACCGGGGAGCTGTTTTTT
abundance: .; j_gene: TRBJ2-6; v_gene: TRBV18; d_gene: .; CDR3aa: CASSPPGMGTGANVLTF; CDR3nt: TGTGCCAGCTCACCGCCCGGGATGGGGACTGGGGCCAACGTCCTGACTTTC
abundance: .; j_gene: TRBJ1-2; v_gene: TRBV27; d_gene: TRBD1; CDR3aa: CASSLQGSYGYTF; CDR3nt: TGTGCCAGCAGCCTACAGGGGTCATATGGCTACACCTTC
abundance: few; j_gene: TRBJ1-4; v_gene: TRBV28; d_gene: .; CDR3aa: CASSDGQMSEKLFF; CDR3nt: TGTGCCAGCAGTGATGGACAGATGTCTGAAAAACTGTTTTTT
abundance: .; j_gene: TRBJ2-1; v_gene: TRBV6-6; d_gene: TRBD2; CDR3aa: CASSLRTSVAYNEQFF; CDR3nt: TGTGCCAGCAGTCTCAGGACTAGCGTCGCCTACAATGAGCAGTTCTTC
abundance: once; j_gene: TRBJ1-6; v_gene: TRBV4-3; d_gene: .; CDR3aa: CASSQDLDHYNSPLHF; CDR3nt: TGCGCCAGCAGCCAAGATCTAGATCACTATAATTCACCCCTCCACTTT
abundance: .; j_gene: TRBJ1-6; v_gene: TRBV19; d_gene: .; CDR3aa: CASTEDRSNSPLHF; CDR3nt: TGTGCCAGTACCGAAGACAGAAGCAATTCACCCCTCCACTTT
abundance: .; j_gene: TRBJ2-3; v_gene: TRBV9; d_gene: TRBD2; CDR3aa: CASSLGGLATDTQYF; CDR3nt: TGTGCCAGCAGCCTGGGGGGACTAGCGACAGATACGCAGTATTTT
abundance: .; j_gene: TRBJ1-4; v_gene: TRBV9; d_gene: .; CDR3aa: CASSAGTLLGKLFF; CDR3nt: TGTGCCAGCAGCGCCGGGACACTCCTAGGAAAACTGTTTTTT
abundance: once; j_gene: TRBJ2-7; v_gene: TRBV6-1; d_gene: TRBD1; CDR3aa: CASRGQYEQYF; CDR3nt: TGTGCCAGTAGGGGACAGTACGAGCAGTACTTC
abundance: .; j_gene: TRBJ2-3; v_gene: TRBV29-1; d_gene: .; CDR3aa: CSACPLPTDTQYF; CDR3nt: TGCAGCGCCTGCCCACTCCCCACAGATACGCAGTATTTT
abundance: .; j_gene: TRBJ2-3; v_gene: TRBV2; d_gene: TRBD2; CDR3aa: CASRALAGGTNTQYF; CDR3nt: TGTGCCAGCAGAGCGCTAGCGGGGGGCACGAATACGCAGTATTTT
abundance: .; j_gene: TRBJ2-7; v_gene: TRBV28; d_gene: .; CDR3aa: CASRVGSPRGTYEQYF; CDR3nt: TGTGCCAGCAGAGTAGGGTCCCCGAGGGGGACCTACGAGCAGTACTTC
abundance: .; j_gene: TRBJ2-3; v_gene: TRBV28; d_gene: .; CDR3aa: CASRLGGRTDTQYF; CDR3nt: TGTGCCAGCAGGCTGGGGGGGCGCACAGATACGCAGTATTTT
abundance: .; j_gene: TRBJ2-2; v_gene: TRBV7-8; d_gene: .; CDR3aa: CASSAWSATSGSGELFF; CDR3nt: TGTGCCAGCAGCGCGTGGAGTGCGACTAGTGGGTCCGGGGAGCTGTTTTTT
abundance: .; j_gene: TRBJ2-3; v_gene: TRBV5-1; d_gene: TRBD2; CDR3aa: CASSSRGGPDTQYF; CDR3nt: TGCGCCAGCAGCTCCCGGGGGGGGCCAGATACGCAGTATTTT
abundance: .; j_gene: TRBJ2-7; v_gene: TRBV4-2; d_gene: TRBD2; CDR3aa: CASSQGRTSSLAGQYF; CDR3nt: TGTGCCAGCAGCCAAGGGAGGACCTCTTCCCTAGCGGGGCAGTACTTC
abundance: .; j_gene: TRBJ2-7; v_gene: TRBV29-1; d_gene: TRBD2; CDR3aa: CSAMGTSGDYEQYF; CDR3nt: TGCAGCGCAATGGGGACTAGCGGTGACTACGAGCAGTACTTC
abundance: .; j_gene: TRBJ1-2; v_gene: TRBV7-2; d_gene: TRBD1; CDR3aa: CASSPTGGSGYTF; CDR3nt: TGTGCCAGCAGCCCGACAGGGGGCTCTGGCTACACCTTC
abundance: .; j_gene: TRBJ2-2; v_gene: TRBV7-9; d_gene: TRBD1; CDR3aa: CASSFGQGTGELFF; CDR3nt: TGTGCCAGCAGCTTCGGACAGGGGACCGGGGAGCTGTTTTTT
abundance: few; j_gene: TRBJ1-5; v_gene: TRBV5-6; d_gene: TRBD1; CDR3aa: CASSWGTGDDQPQHF; CDR3nt: TGTGCCAGCAGCTGGGGGACAGGGGACGATCAGCCCCAGCATTTT